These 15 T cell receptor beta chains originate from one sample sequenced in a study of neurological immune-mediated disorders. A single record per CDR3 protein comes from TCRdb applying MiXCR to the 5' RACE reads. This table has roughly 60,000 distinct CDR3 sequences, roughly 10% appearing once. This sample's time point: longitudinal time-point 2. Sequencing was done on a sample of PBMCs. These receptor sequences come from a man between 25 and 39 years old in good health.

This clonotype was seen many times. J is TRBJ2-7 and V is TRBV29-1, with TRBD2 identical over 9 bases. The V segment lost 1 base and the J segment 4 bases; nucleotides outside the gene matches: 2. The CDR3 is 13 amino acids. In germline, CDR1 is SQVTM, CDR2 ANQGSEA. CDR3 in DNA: TGCAGCGTTGAAGCGCTAGCGGGATACGAGCAGTACTTC. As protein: CSVEALAGYEQYF.

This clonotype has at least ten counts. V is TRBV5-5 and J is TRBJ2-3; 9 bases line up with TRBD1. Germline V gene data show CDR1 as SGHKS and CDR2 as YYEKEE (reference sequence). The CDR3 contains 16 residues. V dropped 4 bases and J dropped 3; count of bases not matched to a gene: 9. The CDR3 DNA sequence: TGTGCCAGCAGCATGAAGACAGGGGGTCGGACAGATACGCAGTATTTT. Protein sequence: CASSMKTGGRTDTQYF.

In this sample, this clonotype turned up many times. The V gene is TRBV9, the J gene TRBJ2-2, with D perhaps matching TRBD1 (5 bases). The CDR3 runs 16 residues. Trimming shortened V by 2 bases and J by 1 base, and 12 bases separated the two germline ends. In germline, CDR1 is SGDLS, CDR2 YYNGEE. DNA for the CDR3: TGTGCCAGCAGCGTGGGGCCCGCCTTGAACACCGGGGAGCTGTTTTTT. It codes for CASSVGPALNTGELFF.

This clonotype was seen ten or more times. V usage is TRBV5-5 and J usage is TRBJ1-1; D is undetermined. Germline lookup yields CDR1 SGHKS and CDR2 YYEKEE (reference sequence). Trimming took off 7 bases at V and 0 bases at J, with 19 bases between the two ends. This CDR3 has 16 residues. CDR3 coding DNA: TGTGCCAGCTTCTTGAGCGGGGTTCTCGTGAACACTGAAGCTTTCTTT. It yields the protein CASFLSGVLVNTEAFF. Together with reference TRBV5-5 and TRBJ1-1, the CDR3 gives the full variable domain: DAGVTQSPTHLIKTRGQQVTLRCSPISGHKSVSWYQQVLGQGPQFIFQYYEKEERGRGNFPDRFSARQFPNYSSELNVNALLLGDSALYLCASFLSGVLVNTEAFFGQGTRLTVV.

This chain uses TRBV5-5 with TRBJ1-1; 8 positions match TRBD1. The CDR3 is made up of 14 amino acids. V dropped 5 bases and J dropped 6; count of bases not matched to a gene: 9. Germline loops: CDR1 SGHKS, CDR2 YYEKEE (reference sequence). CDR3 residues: CASRRTGGGSEAFF. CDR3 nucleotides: TGTGCCAGCAGGCGTACAGGGGGGGGGTCTGAAGCTTTCTTT.

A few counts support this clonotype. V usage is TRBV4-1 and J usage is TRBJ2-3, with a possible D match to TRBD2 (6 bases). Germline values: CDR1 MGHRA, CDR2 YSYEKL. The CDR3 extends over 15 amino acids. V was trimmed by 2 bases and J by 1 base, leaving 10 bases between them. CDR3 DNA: TGCGCCAGCAGCCAAAGTAGCGGACGCACAGATACGCAGTATTTT. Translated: CASSQSSGRTDTQYF.

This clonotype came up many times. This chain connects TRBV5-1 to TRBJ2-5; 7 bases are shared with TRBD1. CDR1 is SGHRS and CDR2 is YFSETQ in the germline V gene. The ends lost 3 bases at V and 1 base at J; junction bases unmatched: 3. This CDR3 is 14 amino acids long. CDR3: CASSWDSTQETQYF. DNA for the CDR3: TGCGCCAGCAGCTGGGACAGTACCCAAGAGACCCAGTACTTC.

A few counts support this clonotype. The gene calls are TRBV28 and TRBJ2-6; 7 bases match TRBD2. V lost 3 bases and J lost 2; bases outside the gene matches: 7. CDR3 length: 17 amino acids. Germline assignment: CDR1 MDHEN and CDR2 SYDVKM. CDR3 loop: CASSFPPGGPGANVLTF. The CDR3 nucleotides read TGTGCCAGCAGTTTCCCGCCGGGGGGACCTGGGGCCAACGTCCTGACTTTC.

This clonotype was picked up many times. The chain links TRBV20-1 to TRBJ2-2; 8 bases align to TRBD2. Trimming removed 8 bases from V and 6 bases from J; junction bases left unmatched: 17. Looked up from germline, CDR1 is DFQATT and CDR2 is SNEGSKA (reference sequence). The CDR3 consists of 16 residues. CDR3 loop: CSLAARGGVEAGELFF. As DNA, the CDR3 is TGCAGTCTCGCGGCCCGGGGGGGCGTGGAGGCCGGGGAGCTGTTTTTT.

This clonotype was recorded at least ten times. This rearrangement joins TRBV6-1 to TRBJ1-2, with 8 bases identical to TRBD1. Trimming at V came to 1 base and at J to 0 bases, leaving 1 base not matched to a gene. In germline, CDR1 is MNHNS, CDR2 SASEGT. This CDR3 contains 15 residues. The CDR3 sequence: CASSEVGQANYGYTF. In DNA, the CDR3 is TGTGCCAGCAGTGAAGTGGGACAGGCTAACTATGGCTACACCTTC.

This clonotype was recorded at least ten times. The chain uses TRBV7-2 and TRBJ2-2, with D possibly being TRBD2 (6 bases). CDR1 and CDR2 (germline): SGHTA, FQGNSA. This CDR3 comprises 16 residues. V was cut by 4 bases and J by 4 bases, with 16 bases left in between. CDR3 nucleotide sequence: TGTGCCAGCAGCTCCGGCGGCGGGATGAGCACCGGGGAGCTGTTTTTT. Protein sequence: CASSSGGGMSTGELFF. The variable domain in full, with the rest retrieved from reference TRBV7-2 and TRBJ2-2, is GAGVSQSPSNKVTEKGKDVELRCDPISGHTALYWYRQSLGQGLEFLIYFQGNSAPDKSGLPSDRFSAERTGGSVSTLTIQRTQQEDSAVYLCASSSGGGMSTGELFFGEGSRLTVL.

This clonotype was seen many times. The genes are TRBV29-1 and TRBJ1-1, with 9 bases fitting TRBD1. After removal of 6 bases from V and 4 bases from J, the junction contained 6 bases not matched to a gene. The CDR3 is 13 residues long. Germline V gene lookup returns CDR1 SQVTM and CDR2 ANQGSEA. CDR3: CSVRGQGFTEAFF. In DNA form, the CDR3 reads TGCAGCGTCAGAGGACAGGGGTTCACTGAAGCTTTCTTT.

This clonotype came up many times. The CDR3: CSVGSWAVNYGYTF. Written as DNA, the CDR3 is TGCAGCGTGGGTTCTTGGGCAGTTAACTATGGCTACACCTTC. The V call is TRBV29-1, the J call TRBJ1-2; no reliable D call. Trimming left V 6 bases short and J 1 base short, with 15 bases between. The CDR3 consists of 14 residues. Germline CDR1 SQVTM, CDR2 ANQGSEA.

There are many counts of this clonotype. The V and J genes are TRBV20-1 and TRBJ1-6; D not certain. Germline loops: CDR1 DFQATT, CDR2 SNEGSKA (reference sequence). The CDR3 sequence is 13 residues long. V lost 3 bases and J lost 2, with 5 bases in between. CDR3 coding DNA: TGCAGTGCTAGGACAACCTATAATTCACCCCTCCACTTT. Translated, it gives CSARTTYNSPLHF.

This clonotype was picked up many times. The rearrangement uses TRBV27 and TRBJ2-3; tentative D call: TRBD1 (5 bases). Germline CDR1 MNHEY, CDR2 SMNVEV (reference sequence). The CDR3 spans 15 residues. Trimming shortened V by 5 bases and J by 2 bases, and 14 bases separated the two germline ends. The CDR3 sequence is CASSPSTGYTDTQYF. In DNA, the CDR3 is TGTGCCAGCAGTCCCTCAACAGGATACACAGATACGCAGTATTTT.